A single sample gave rise to the 22 T cell receptor beta chains below, sequenced in a study of control samples from healthy donors and cancer patients. TCRdb's table, derived via immunoSEQ multiplex PCR, lists solely in-frame clones and lacks some. The sample yields 150,000 to 200,000 clones, roughly 92% seen once. Sequenced input: blood. The origin of the receptors is a woman in her 30s in good health.

This chain joins TRBV6-5 and TRBJ2-1; weak D call: TRBD1 (5 bases). V was trimmed by 2 bases and J by 8 bases, leaving 19 bases between them. Germline assignment: CDR1 MNHEY and CDR2 SVGAGI. The CDR3 runs to 16 residues. The CDR3 reads CASSYDKAGPRDEQFF. The CDR3 nucleotides read TGTGCCAGCAGTTACGATAAGGCAGGGCCACGGGATGAGCAGTTCTTC.

This chain connects TRBV6-2 or TRBV6-3 to TRBJ2-1; TRBD2 matches at 9 bases. After removal of 2 bases from V and 4 bases from J, the junction contained 9 bases not matched to a gene. This CDR3 region has 17 residues. Looked up from germline, CDR1 is MNHEY and CDR2 is SVGEGT. The CDR3 nucleotides read TGTGCCAGCAGTTACCCCGGCGGGACTAGCCGGTACAATGAGCAGTTCTTC. It translates to CASSYPGGTSRYNEQFF.

This CDR3 is CASSLTQGGEKLFF. The CDR3 DNA reads TGTGCCAGCAGCTTAACACAGGGTGGGGAAAAACTGTTTTTT. This chain connects TRBV7-2 to TRBJ1-4; D might be TRBD1 (6 bases). Trimming cost V 2 bases and J 8 bases, with 12 bases left between them. The CDR3 is 14 amino acids. Per the germline V gene, CDR1 is SGHTA and CDR2 is FQGNSA.

The chain links TRBV24-1 to TRBJ2-7; tentatively, D is TRBD2 (6 bases). The V gene lost 9 bases and the J gene lost 6 bases, with 14 bases spanning the gap. This CDR3 region has 12 residues. Germline CDR1 reads KGHDR; CDR2 reads SFDVKD. The CDR3: CATVGDSGEQYF. CDR3 coding DNA: TGTGCCACCGTGGGGGACTCCGGCGAGCAGTACTTC.

This clone was recorded a few times. The rearrangement joins TRBV4-1 to TRBJ2-3; D is undetermined. The germline V gene encodes CDR1 MGHRA and CDR2 YSYEKL. The CDR3 totals 14 residues. Deletions cut 1 base from V and 3 bases from J, with 8 bases between. The CDR3 sequence: CASSQVVHTDTQYF. CDR3 in DNA: TGCGCCAGCAGCCAAGTAGTACATACAGATACGCAGTATTTT.

V gene TRBV4-3 combines with J gene TRBJ2-3; D is unresolved. Between the trimmed V and J ends, which lost 0 bases and 3 bases, there was a span of 10 bases. Germline-derived CDR1 and CDR2 are LGHNA and YSLEER. The CDR3 length is 15 residues. The chain's CDR3 is CASSQDRGMTDTQYF. In DNA form, the CDR3 reads TGCGCCAGCAGCCAAGATCGTGGGATGACAGATACGCAGTATTTT.

This clone was observed once. This chain connects TRBV4-1 to TRBJ1-1, with 8 bases matching TRBD1. CDR3 length: 18 residues. Trimming removed 0 bases from V and 1 base from J; junction bases left unmatched: 10. Germline-derived CDR1 and CDR2 are MGHRA and YSYEKL. The CDR3 region has the DNA TGCGCCAGCAGCCAAGAGGGGGGGCAGGGGGCGTGGAACACTGAAGCTTTCTTT. Its translation is CASSQEGGQGAWNTEAFF.

The chain uses TRBV4-1 and TRBJ1-1; no reliable D call. The V and J ends lost 0 bases and 1 base respectively, with 9 bases between them. The CDR3 runs to 15 residues. CDR1 is MGHRA, CDR2 YSYEKL, per germline. The DNA for the CDR3 is TGCGCCAGCAGCCAAGAAGTAGTACCGAACACTGAAGCTTTCTTT. As protein: CASSQEVVPNTEAFF.

The rearrangement links TRBV19 to TRBJ1-5; D gene uncertain. This CDR3 is built from 14 residues. Per the germline V gene, CDR1 is LNHDA and CDR2 is SQIVND (reference sequence). The V gene lost 10 bases and the J gene lost 5 bases, with 18 bases spanning the gap. The CDR3 is CATSHPQEYQPQHF. The CDR3 nucleotides are TGTGCCACTTCACACCCCCAAGAGTATCAGCCCCAGCATTTT.

The chain recombines TRBV7-2 with TRBJ2-2; 8 bases fit TRBD1. Germline loops: CDR1 SGHTA, CDR2 FQGNSA. Trimming cost V 6 bases and J 7 bases; bases outside gene matches: 4. The CDR3 sequence is 13 residues long. The CDR3 coding sequence is TGTGCCAGCAGGGAGACAGGGGACGGGGAGCTGTTTTTT. Amino acids: CASRETGDGELFF.

The chain combines TRBV18 with TRBJ2-3; D gene uncertain. Looked up from germline, CDR1 is KGHSH and CDR2 is LQKENI. The CDR3 runs to 13 residues. The V end was cut by 4 bases, the J end by 0 bases, with 5 bases between. This chain's CDR3 is CASSLASTDTQYF. CDR3 bases: TGTGCCAGCTCACTAGCTAGCACAGATACGCAGTATTTT.

The chain has TRBV5-1 and TRBJ2-3; 7 bases align to TRBD1. CDR1 and CDR2 from the germline V gene are SGHRS and YFSETQ. There are 13 residues in the CDR3. The V and J ends lost 4 bases and 7 bases, in that order; junction bases with no gene match: 6. DNA for the CDR3: TGCGCCAGCAGCAATGAGGGGGCAAATACGCAGTATTTT. Protein sequence: CASSNEGANTQYF.

The chain combines TRBV11-3 with TRBJ2-1, with 9 bases lining up with TRBD2. Germline values: CDR1 SGHNT, CDR2 YENEEA. The J segment lost 5 bases and the V segment lost 0 bases, leaving 8 bases of the junction unmatched. This CDR3 comprises 17 residues. CDR3 nucleotides: TGTGCCAGCAGCTTAGATGAACTAGCGGGTTCTGACAATGAGCAGTTCTTC. This gives the protein CASSLDELAGSDNEQFF.

V usage is TRBV6-6 and J usage is TRBJ2-1; 11 nucleotides line up with TRBD1. With 6 bases clipped from V and 3 bases from J, the junction kept 4 bases outside the gene matches. Germline assignment: CDR1 MNHNY and CDR2 SVGAGI (reference sequence). The CDR3 extends over 15 amino acids. The CDR3 bases are TGTGCCAGCAGCTCCGGGACAGGGGGCTACAATGAGCAGTTCTTC. This translates into CASSSGTGGYNEQFF.

The rearrangement joins TRBV7-2 to TRBJ2-3; possibly TRBD1 or TRBD2 for D (5 bases each). Trimming removed 3 bases at V and 0 bases at J, with 16 bases between. The V gene's germline CDR1 is SGHTA and CDR2 FQGNSA. The CDR3 length is 17 residues. The CDR3: CASSFRGAASSTDTQYF. The CDR3 DNA reads TGTGCCAGCAGCTTTAGAGGGGCGGCCTCTAGCACAGATACGCAGTATTTT.

Only one count was recorded for this clone. This rearrangement joins TRBV6-2 or TRBV6-3 to TRBJ2-1; TRBD1 is a possible D gene (6 bases). Trimming removed 4 bases from V and 3 bases from J, with 7 bases in between. Germline V CDR1 and CDR2: MNHEY, SVGEGT. The CDR3 extends over 13 amino acids. CDR3 in DNA: TGTGCCAGCAGTTTGGACAGCTACAATGAGCAGTTCTTC. It translates to CASSLDSYNEQFF.

This clone has more than one count but fewer than ten. The rearrangement uses TRBV6-2 or TRBV6-3 and TRBJ1-5; tentatively, D is TRBD1 (6 bases). This CDR3 is 14 amino acids long. CDR1 and CDR2 from the germline V gene are MNHEY and SVGEGT. V was clipped by 3 bases and J by 8 bases, with 14 bases between them. CDR3 bases: TGTGCCAGCAGTTATCTCAGGGGCGTGGAGCCCCAGCATTTT. Its protein product is CASSYLRGVEPQHF.

The chain joins TRBV7-8 to TRBJ1-1; 7 positions agree with TRBD1. CDR3 length: 14 amino acids. Unmatched junction bases numbered 11, after V lost 4 bases and J lost 9 bases. Per germline, CDR1 SGHVS and CDR2 FQNEAQ. The DNA for the CDR3 is TGTGCCAGCAGCTGGACAGTCGGGACAGACAAAGCTTTCTTT. It yields the protein CASSWTVGTDKAFF.

The gene calls are TRBV28 and TRBJ2-1; D gene unclear. The germline CDR1 and CDR2 sequences are MDHEN and SYDVKM. The CDR3 contains 15 residues. Trimming left V 3 bases short and J 10 bases short, with 19 bases between. CDR3 coding DNA: TGTGCCAGCAGTTTGTGGGTCGGTCTCGCGCCCGAGCAGTTCTTC. This gives the protein CASSLWVGLAPEQFF.

The genes are TRBV24-1 and TRBJ2-2; 10 positions agree with TRBD2. CDR3 size: 17 residues. Germline V gene data show CDR1 as KGHDR and CDR2 as SFDVKD. V dropped 12 bases and J dropped 2; count of bases not matched to a gene: 14. CDR3 region: CAPEEPGLAENTGELFF. The CDR3 DNA reads TGTGCCCCCGAAGAACCCGGACTAGCGGAAAACACCGGGGAGCTGTTTTTT.

The chain employs TRBV28 and TRBJ2-1; D is unresolved. This CDR3 spans 11 amino acids. V lost 6 bases and J lost 4, with 4 bases in between. Germline V gene sequence: CDR1 MDHEN, CDR2 SYDVKM. The CDR3 is CASSYYNEQFF. The CDR3 nucleotides are TGTGCCAGCAGCTATTACAATGAGCAGTTCTTC.

This chain connects TRBV28 to TRBJ1-6; D may be TRBD1 (6 bases). Per the germline V gene, CDR1 is MDHEN and CDR2 is SYDVKM. CDR3 length equals 15 residues. V dropped 4 bases and J dropped 11 bases, with 18 bases sitting between them. The CDR3 DNA reads as TGTGCCAGCAGTTCCCCCGGCGGGGGCTCGGCACCCCTCCACTTT. It codes for CASSSPGGGSAPLHF. The full variable domain, completed using reference TRBV28 and TRBJ1-6, is DVKVTQSSRYLVKRTGEKVFLECVQDMDHENMFWYRQDPGLGLRLIYFSYDVKMKEKGDIPEGYSVSREKKERFSLILESASTNQTSMYLCASSSPGGGSAPLHFGNGTRLTVT.